This TCR beta chain was identified during a study of T cells after posttransplantation cyclophosphamide (dated by TCRdb to the mid-2010s). About the investigation overall: Using TRB sequencing, the study followed how the T cell repertoire rebuilt after myeloablative bone marrow transplantation with posttransplantation cyclophosphamide given as GVHD prophylaxis. Samples from about 33 PTCy-treated patients and 15 to 20 related bone marrow donors of those patients were subjected to antigen receptor sequencing. Blood from all 35 or so PTCy patients who had 1-year posttransplant specimens underwent TRB sequencing. In 3 patients, TRB sequencing was also performed on up to about 3 more blood samples taken 2 to 5.2 years after transplant, and in a handful of patients, pretransplant blood was also TRB-sequenced. TRA and TRB clonality were tightly correlated in several samples, so subsequent TCR analyses focused on TRB only. Public TRB sequences were queried against a database of over 3,000 sequences associated with responses to pathogens, tumor antigens, self-antigens and alloantigens. The investigation overall reported the following: The TRB repertoires of T cells infiltrating skin or GI tract showed only limited overlap with the TRB repertoires of T cells in blood. Donor-recipient similarity was low at 1-2 months but increased during the first year, and donor CD8+ memory clones often dominated later blood repertoires. Across approximately 45 patients, TRB clonality was highly associated with recipient CMV seropositivity and CMV reactivation, and diversity in PTCy patients was similar to diversity in CNI/methotrexate controls.

Related bone marrow donors provided peripheral blood samples on the day of marrow donation. Mononuclear cells from peripheral blood and bone marrow were separated by Ficoll-Hypaque density centrifugation and then cryopreserved. TRB sequencing used genomic DNA with the immunoSEQ assay at survey resolution or the hsTCRB kit. Processing in the source paper ran as follows. Initial read processing used immunoSEQ software, and repertoire analyses used the LymphoSeq R package. Clonality was calculated as 1 minus normalized Shannon entropy, and the Gini coefficient was also calculated for each TRB dataset. Phenotypes of unsorted samples were inferred by mapping TRB sequences from sorted subsets of the recipient or donor onto unsorted samples of the same recipient. This immuneACCESS table, as held by TCRdb, lists in-frame sequences with V and J called but not all clones. Of the missing ones, under half trace to an unresolved V gene in checked studies; the others have no known cause. The V and J calls and clone size come from that table; D and trimming were worked out from the DNA. The sample has tens of thousands of clones on record, with no singletons. The biggest ten clones account for about 2.5% of the sample.

This clone was picked up many times. Its antigen remains unidentified. No base qualities exist here, and no much larger clone lies one base off it. This TCR derives from a woman aged 60-75 years in good health, CMV-negative, and a related stem cell transplant donor. The sample taken for sequencing was PBMCs.

The base sequence is TGTGCCAGCAGTTACTCAAGACAGGGAGAAAAACTGTTTTTT. Its coded protein is CASSYSRQGEKLFF. The rearranged segments are TRBV6-5 and TRBJ1-4; 7 central nucleotides agree with TRBD1. For CDR1 and CDR2, the germline V gene lists MNHEY and SVGAGI. The CDR3 runs 14 amino acids, cysteine and phenylalanine included. Kept here is only the CDR3 DNA, which spans 42 bases and is read in frame from base 1. V and J are trimmed by 0 bases and 8 bases, and the gene matches miss 3 bases of the junction.